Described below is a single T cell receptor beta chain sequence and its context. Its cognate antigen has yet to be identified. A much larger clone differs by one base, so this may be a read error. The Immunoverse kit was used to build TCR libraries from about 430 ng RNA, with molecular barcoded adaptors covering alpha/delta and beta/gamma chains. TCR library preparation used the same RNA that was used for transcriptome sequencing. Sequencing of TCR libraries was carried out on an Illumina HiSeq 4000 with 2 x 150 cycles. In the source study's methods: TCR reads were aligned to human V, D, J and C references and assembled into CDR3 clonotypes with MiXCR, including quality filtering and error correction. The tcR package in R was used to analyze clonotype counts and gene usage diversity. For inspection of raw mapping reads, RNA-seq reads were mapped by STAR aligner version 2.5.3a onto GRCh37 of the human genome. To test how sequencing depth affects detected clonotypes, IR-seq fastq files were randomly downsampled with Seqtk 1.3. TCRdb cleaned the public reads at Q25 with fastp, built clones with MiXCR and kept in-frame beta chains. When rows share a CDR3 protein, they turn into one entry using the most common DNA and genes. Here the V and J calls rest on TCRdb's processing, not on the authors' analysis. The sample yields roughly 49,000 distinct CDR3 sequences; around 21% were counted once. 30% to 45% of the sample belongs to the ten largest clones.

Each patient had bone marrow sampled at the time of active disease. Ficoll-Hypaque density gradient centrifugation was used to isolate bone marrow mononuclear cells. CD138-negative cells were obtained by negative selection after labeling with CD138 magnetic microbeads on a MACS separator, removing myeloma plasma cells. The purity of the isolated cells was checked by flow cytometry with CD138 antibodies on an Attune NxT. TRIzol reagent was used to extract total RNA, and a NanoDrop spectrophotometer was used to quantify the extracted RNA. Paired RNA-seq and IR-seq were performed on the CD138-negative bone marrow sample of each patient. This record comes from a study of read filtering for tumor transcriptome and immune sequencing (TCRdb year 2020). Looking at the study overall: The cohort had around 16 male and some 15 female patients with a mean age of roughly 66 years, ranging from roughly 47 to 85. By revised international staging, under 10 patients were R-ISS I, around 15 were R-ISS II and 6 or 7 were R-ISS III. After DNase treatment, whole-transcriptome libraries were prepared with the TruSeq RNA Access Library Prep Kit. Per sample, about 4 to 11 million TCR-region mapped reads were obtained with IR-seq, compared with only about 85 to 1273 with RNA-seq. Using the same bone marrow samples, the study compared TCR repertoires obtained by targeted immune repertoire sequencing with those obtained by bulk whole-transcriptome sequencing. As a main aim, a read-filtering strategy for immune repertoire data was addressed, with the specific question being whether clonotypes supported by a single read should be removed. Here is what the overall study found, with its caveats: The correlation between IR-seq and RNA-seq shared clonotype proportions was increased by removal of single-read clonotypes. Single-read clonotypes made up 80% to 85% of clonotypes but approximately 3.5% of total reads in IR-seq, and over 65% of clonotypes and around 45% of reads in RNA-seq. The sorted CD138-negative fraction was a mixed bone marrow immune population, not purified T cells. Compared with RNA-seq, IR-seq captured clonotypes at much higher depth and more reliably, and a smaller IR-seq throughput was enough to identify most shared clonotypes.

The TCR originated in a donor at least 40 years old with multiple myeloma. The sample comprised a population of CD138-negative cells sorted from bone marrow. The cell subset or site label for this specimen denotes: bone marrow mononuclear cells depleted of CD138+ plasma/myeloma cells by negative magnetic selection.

The nucleotide sequence reads TGCAGTGCTAGTCGGGACGGCACGTTCCGTCGGTATTTT. It is translated as CSASRDGTFRRYF. The chain is made from TRBV20-1 and TRBJ2-3; the D call is possibly TRBD1 or TRBD2, each sharing 5 bases. The germline V gene (reference sequence) gives CDR1 as DFQATT and CDR2 as SNEGSKA. V sheds 3 bases and J sheds 14 bases, leaving 21 bases between their ends. Inclusive of the bounding cysteine and phenylalanine, the CDR3 is 13 residues long. Only CDR3 DNA remains: 39 bases, in frame from the first base.